This T cell receptor (beta chain) was identified during a study of Ad26.COV2.S vaccination and SARS-CoV-2 variants. Germline CDR1 SGHTA, CDR2 FQGTGA. The CDR3 is 14 residues long. Trimming removed 2 bases at V and 7 bases at J, with 11 bases between. Assay used: immunoSEQ multiplex PCR; TCRdb lists only in-frame clones, some missing. The data contain tens of thousands of clones, 82% of them singletons. The chain carries TRBV7-3 and TRBJ2-2; D possibly matches TRBD1 or TRBD2 (5 bases each). This clonotype was sampled from a human donor who had recovered from COVID-19. The source material was peripheral blood, sampled after recovery from COVID-19. The CDR3 nucleotides read TGTGCCAGCAGCTTACAGGGAGTCGACGGGGAGCTGTTTTTT. Its translation: CASSLQGVDGELFF.